This T cell receptor beta chain was captured by sequencing in a study of blood T cells in healthy people across ages. Germline V lookup: CDR1 DFQATT, CDR2 SNEGSKA (reference sequence). The trim removed 3 bases at V and 4 bases at J, leaving 9 bases unmatched. The CDR3 is made up of 15 amino acids. A second PCR, run for about 7 to 11 cycles, used a sample-barcoded 5' primer plus a J-beta primer mix. A single record per CDR3 protein comes from TCRdb applying MiXCR to the 5' RACE reads. The top ten clones hold roughly 2% of a sample with about 1.8 million distinct CDR3 sequences, about 50% of them seen once.

The clonotype comes from a woman in her thirties or forties in good health. Sequenced input: blood. The chain is built from TRBV20-1 and TRBJ2-1, with TRBD2 matching over 7 bases. In nucleotides, the CDR3 is TGCAGTGCTAGGGGGGAGGGGATAGGATACAATGAGCAGTTCTTC. Its translation is CSARGEGIGYNEQFF.